This entry is about one T cell receptor (beta chain). This clone was counted once. The antigen this receptor binds is unknown. Base-call qualities are not available, and no considerably larger clone is one nucleotide away. Trimming removed 4 bases from V and 5 bases from J, leaving 9 bases between the germline ends. Based on the germline V gene, the CDR1 and CDR2 sequences are SGHRS and YFSETQ. There are 12 amino acids in the CDR3, from cysteine to phenylalanine inclusive. Only the CDR3 region is kept as DNA, spanning 36 bases read in frame from base 1. This entry comes from a study of OX40 agonist ivuxolimab in advanced cancers. Regarding the complete study: Ivuxolimab was an agonistic, fully human IgG2 monoclonal antibody directed against OX40 (CD134), a costimulatory receptor. Intravenous ivuxolimab was administered to patients every 2 weeks at six dose levels: 0.01, 0.1, 0.3, 1.5, 3 and 10 mg/kg. Of the approximately 50 dose-escalation patients, hepatocellular carcinoma was present in roughly 19, melanoma in around 15, renal cell carcinoma in 9 and head and neck cancer in 9. A male proportion of roughly 80% and a mean age of around 60 years, ranging from 23 to 79, were recorded for the dose-escalation cohort. Prior anti-PD-1, anti-PD-L1 or anti-CTLA-4 therapy was permitted, and about two fifths of dose-escalation patients had received checkpoint inhibitors. Partial responses were achieved by three dose-escalation patients, of whom one had hepatocellular carcinoma and two had cutaneous melanoma. Peripheral TCRbeta sequencing aimed to test whether ivuxolimab altered TCR sequence diversity and caused clonal T-cell expansion. The monotherapy dose-escalation portion (N ≈ 52 patients) of the phase I ivuxolimab trial is reported in the paper. What the study reported, not specific to this receptor: After ivuxolimab, more expanded clones were found on average in CD8+ T cells than in CD4+ T cells. At doses of 0.1 to 3.0 mg/kg, clonal expansion of both CD4+ and CD8+ blood T cells was observed from baseline to week 6. Which antigens the clonally expanded peripheral T cells were specific for was not determined. In the 0.1-3.0 mg/kg groups, partial responders had among the lowest normalized peripheral clonal expansion, particularly in CD8+ T cells. Low levels of normalized T-cell clonal expansion were also shown by some nonresponding patients.

The trial excluded patients who had a history of autoimmune disease or who were on systemic immunosuppression. Peripheral blood for TCR sequencing was drawn from every dose cohort at baseline, at cycle 4 day 1 and at cycle 7 day 1. Samples were obtained from an open-label, multicenter, first-in-human phase I dose-escalation trial of ivuxolimab. The trial enrolled adults with locally advanced or metastatic head and neck squamous cell, hepatocellular, melanoma or renal cell carcinoma. Before TCR sequencing, CD4+ and CD8+ T cells were separately sorted from peripheral blood. To sequence the TCRbeta CDR3 region, genomic DNA was isolated from the sorted cells. The immunoSEQ Assay was used to sequence the TCRbeta CDR3 regions. TCRdb obtained this table from immuneACCESS and retained in-frame rearrangements with V and J assigned. These tables miss some clones; where compared with another copy, unresolved V genes account for less than half of the shortfall, and the remainder is unexplained. Recorded for this sample are over 100,000 clones; more than 85% of them occurred a single time. 1% of the sample lies in the top ten.

In this chain, TRBV5-1 is recombined with TRBJ2-5; the D gene may be TRBD1 or TRBD2, since each aligns over 5 bases. The sequencing used CD4+ or CD8+ T cells sorted from blood, collected in a trial of the OX40 agonist ivuxolimab. The clonotype comes from an adult with an advanced solid tumor such as melanoma, head and neck, liver or kidney cancer. At the DNA level, the sequence is TGCGCCAGCAGCCTCTGGGGGGAGACCCAGTACTTC. This sequence encodes CASSLWGETQYF. The CDR3 plus the reference TRBV5-1 and TRBJ2-5 genes for the other parts give the full variable domain: KAGVTQTPRYLIKTRGQQVTLSCSPISGHRSVSWYQQTPGQGLQFLFEYFSETQRNKGNFPGRFSGRQFSNSRSEMNVSTLELGDSALYLCASSLWGETQYFGPGTRLLVL.